This is a list of T cell receptor beta chains from one sample in a study of CD8 T cells in ankylosing spondylitis. TCRdb recomputed calls from the 5' RACE reads with MiXCR, one row per CDR3 protein. This sample has approximately 240,000 distinct CDR3 sequences; roughly a tenth occur once, and the top ten carry about 3%. The sequenced material came from blood, either unsorted or a sorted T cell fraction (not recorded which). These receptors all stem from a male donor with ankylosing spondylitis or in good health (not recorded which). Both conserved end residues are part of each CDR3. Fields, in order: D gene, V gene, clone size, J gene, CDR3 protein, CDR3 DNA. The D gene is left open where the match is weak. A clone size is listed for some rows: how often the clone was seen (once, few, many), or a class if it is expanded.

D gene: NA
V gene: TRBV2
clone size: many
J gene: TRBJ2-6
CDR3 protein: CASRGGSGANVLTF
CDR3 DNA: TGTGCCAGCCGGGGAGGCTCTGGGGCCAACGTCCTGACTTTC

D gene: NA
V gene: TRBV21-1
clone size: few
J gene: TRBJ1-5
CDR3 protein: CASSHKGTGVLSNQPQHF
CDR3 DNA: TGTGCCAGCAGCCATAAAGGGACAGGGGTCTTATCCAATCAGCCCCAGCATTTT

D gene: TRBD2
V gene: TRBV18
clone size: NA
J gene: TRBJ2-1
CDR3 protein: CASSPGLAGVSYNEQFF
CDR3 DNA: TGTGCCAGCTCCCCGGGACTAGCGGGGGTCTCCTACAATGAGCAGTTCTTC

D gene: TRBD1
V gene: TRBV18
clone size: few
J gene: TRBJ2-7
CDR3 protein: CASSPHGQGMNEQYF
CDR3 DNA: TGTGCCAGCTCACCCCACGGACAGGGGATGAACGAGCAGTACTTC

D gene: NA
V gene: TRBV5-1
clone size: many
J gene: TRBJ1-1
CDR3 protein: CASSPRTDKYTEAFF
CDR3 DNA: TGCGCCAGCAGCCCGAGGACAGATAAGTACACTGAAGCTTTCTTT

D gene: NA
V gene: TRBV20-1
clone size: many
J gene: TRBJ1-2
CDR3 protein: CSARDLREGPSSNYGYTF
CDR3 DNA: TGCAGTGCTAGAGATCTGAGGGAAGGGCCGAGTAGTAACTATGGCTACACCTTC

D gene: TRBD2
V gene: TRBV5-1
clone size: few
J gene: TRBJ2-1
CDR3 protein: CASSPQGLEGNEQFF
CDR3 DNA: TGCGCCAGCAGCCCCCAGGGACTAGAGGGTAATGAGCAGTTCTTC

D gene: TRBD1
V gene: TRBV12-3/TRBV12-4
clone size: few
J gene: TRBJ1-1
CDR3 protein: CASSSGTGGAFF
CDR3 DNA: TGTGCCAGCAGTTCAGGGACAGGAGGAGCTTTCTTT

D gene: NA
V gene: TRBV2
clone size: NA
J gene: TRBJ1-2
CDR3 protein: CASSERAGGFRANYGYTF
CDR3 DNA: TGTGCCAGCAGTGAAAGGGCCGGAGGGTTTCGGGCTAACTATGGCTACACCTTC

D gene: TRBD2
V gene: TRBV12-3/TRBV12-4
clone size: many
J gene: TRBJ2-3
CDR3 protein: CASSSTIGGGTDTQYF
CDR3 DNA: TGTGCCAGCAGTTCCACTATCGGGGGGGGCACAGATACGCAGTATTTT

D gene: NA
V gene: TRBV20-1
clone size: many
J gene: TRBJ2-3
CDR3 protein: CSARAQVRTDTQYF
CDR3 DNA: TGCAGTGCTAGAGCCCAAGTCAGGACAGATACGCAGTATTTT

D gene: TRBD2
V gene: TRBV4-1
clone size: once
J gene: TRBJ2-3
CDR3 protein: CTSSQEGLATDTQYF
CDR3 DNA: TGCACCAGCAGCCAAGAGGGACTAGCCACAGATACGCAGTATTTT